Each of the 30 T cell receptor beta chains below was sequenced from the same sample in a study of blood T cell repertoires in COVID-19. Assay: immunoSEQ multiplex PCR; the TCRdb copy retains only in-frame clones and omits some. The sample shows a few hundred thousand clones, 80% to 90% of them seen only once. Sequenced: peripheral blood. Every receptor here comes from a young woman with COVID-19, enrolled during active disease.

V usage is TRBV6-2 or TRBV6-3 and J usage is TRBJ1-1; D gene uncertain. Germline CDR1 MNHEY, CDR2 SVGEGT. Between the trimmed V and J ends, which lost 7 bases and 6 bases, there was a span of 12 bases. This CDR3 contains 12 residues. The CDR3 DNA follows: TGTGCCAGCACCCCCCCGGGTTCTGAAGCTTTCTTT. Translated, it gives CASTPPGSEAFF.

The gene calls are TRBV14 and TRBJ2-1; 8 bases are a match to TRBD2. Germline V CDR1 and CDR2: SGHDN, FVKESK. The J segment lost 8 bases and the V segment lost 4 bases, leaving 13 bases of the junction unmatched. CDR3 size: 16 residues. The CDR3 region has the DNA TGTGCCAGCAGCCTGCTGGCGGGAGGTTCTACCGATGAGCAGTTCTTC. This encodes CASSLLAGGSTDEQFF.

In DNA, the CDR3 is TGTGCCACCAGCAGCCAGAATAATTCACCCCTCCACTTT. It translates to CATSSQNNSPLHF. V usage is TRBV15 and J usage is TRBJ1-6; no clear D. Looked up from germline, CDR1 is LNHNV and CDR2 is YYDKDF (reference sequence). V gave up 3 bases and J gave up 5 bases, with 5 bases separating them. The CDR3 is 13 amino acids.

The chain combines TRBV11-3 with TRBJ1-3, with D possibly TRBD1 on 5 matching bases. This CDR3 is built from 15 residues. Deletions cut 6 bases from V and 0 bases from J, with 12 bases between. Germline values: CDR1 SGHNT, CDR2 YENEEA. This chain's CDR3 is CASRSDRRSGNTIYF. CDR3 in DNA: TGTGCCAGCAGGTCTGACAGACGCTCTGGAAACACCATATATTTT. The variable domain in full, completed from reference TRBV11-3 and TRBJ1-3, reads EAGVVQSPRYKIIEKKQPVAFWCNPISGHNTLYWYLQNLGQGPELLIRYENEEAVDDSQLPKDRFSAERLKGVDSTLKIQPAELGDSAVYLCASRSDRRSGNTIYFGEGSWLTVV.

Here the CDR3 reads CASSSLWSENAEAFF. The CDR3 DNA reads as TGTGCCAGCAGCTCCCTTTGGTCGGAGAATGCTGAAGCTTTCTTT. The chain links TRBV5-8 to TRBJ1-1; D uncertain. Trimming took off 3 bases at V and 6 bases at J, with 18 bases between the two ends. Germline V gives CDR1 SGHTS, CDR2 YDEGEE. CDR3 size: 15 residues.

J is TRBJ1-1 and V is TRBV11-2; the D gene is possibly TRBD1 (6 bases). This CDR3 region has 17 residues. V was trimmed by 5 bases and J by 0 bases, leaving 19 bases between them. Germline CDR1 reads SGHAT; CDR2 reads FQNNGV. CDR3 protein: CASSQQGNGAMNTEAFF. CDR3 DNA: TGTGCCAGCAGCCAACAGGGAAATGGAGCCATGAACACTGAAGCTTTCTTT.

The table lists this clone with a few counts. The chain links TRBV7-2 to TRBJ2-7; perhaps TRBD1 as D (5 bases). The CDR3 spans 13 residues. Trimming took off 5 bases at V and 7 bases at J, with 15 bases between the two ends. The germline gives CDR1 SGHTA, CDR2 FQGNSA. CDR3: CASSIDSFGEQYV. CDR3 in DNA: TGTGCCAGCAGCATAGACAGTTTTGGGGAGCAGTACGTC.

The chain has TRBV5-4 and TRBJ1-4; 8 bases line up with TRBD1. Looked up from germline, CDR1 is SGHNT and CDR2 is YYREEE (reference sequence). This CDR3 contains 19 residues. V lost 0 bases and J lost 0; bases outside the gene matches: 10. The DNA for the CDR3 is TGTGCCAGCAGCTTGGGTGCCGGGACAGGAGGTGCAACTAATGAAAAACTGTTTTTT. Its translation: CASSLGAGTGGATNEKLFF.

The gene calls are TRBV3-1 (or the pseudogene TRBV3-2) and TRBJ2-7; possible D gene TRBD2, 5 bases. The CDR3 is 17 amino acids. From germline, CDR1 is LGHDT and CDR2 YNNKEL (reference sequence). Between the trimmed V and J ends, which lost 0 bases and 4 bases, there was a span of 19 bases. In DNA form, the CDR3 reads TGTGCCAGCAGCCAAGATCTGTGGACGGGAAGATTGTACGAGCAGTACGTC. This translates into CASSQDLWTGRLYEQYV.

There are a few counts of this clone. CDR3 protein: CASSLGLNTEAFF. The CDR3 nucleotides are TGTGCCAGCAGCTTGGGGCTGAACACTGAAGCTTTCTTT. The chain employs TRBV5-8 and TRBJ1-1; D unresolved. CDR1 SGHTS and CDR2 YDEGEE come from the germline V gene. This CDR3 region has 13 residues. The V end lost 0 bases, the J end lost 0 bases, and 3 bases lay between the germline ends. Combining the CDR3 with reference TRBV5-8 and TRBJ1-1 gives the whole variable domain EAGVTQSPTHLIKTRGQQATLRCSPISGHTSVYWYQQALGLGLQFLLWYDEGEERNRGNFPPRFSGRQFPNYSSELNVNALELEDSALYLCASSLGLNTEAFFGQGTRLTVV.

The chain couples TRBV24-1 to TRBJ2-3, with 11 nucleotides matching TRBD2. There are 16 residues in the CDR3. CDR1 and CDR2 (germline): KGHDR, SFDVKD. V was clipped by 2 bases and J by 4 bases; unmatched bases: 4. The CDR3, as DNA: TGTGCCACCAGTGATTGGGGGACTAGCGGACCAGATACGCAGTATTTT. This translates into CATSDWGTSGPDTQYF.

The rearrangement joins TRBV5-6 to TRBJ1-2, with D possibly being TRBD1 (6 bases). Germline V gene data show CDR1 as SGHDT and CDR2 as YYEEEE. V lost 4 bases, J lost 8 bases, and 21 bases lay in between. CDR3 length equals 15 residues. CDR3 nucleotides: TGTGCCAGCAGCGTCCAGGGGAGATTGATCCACGGCTACACCTTC. Protein product: CASSVQGRLIHGYTF.

The rearrangement uses TRBV5-1 and TRBJ1-6; the match to TRBD1 covers 9 bases. CDR1 is SGHRS and CDR2 is YFSETQ in the germline V gene. The CDR3 has 14 residues. Trimming removed 8 bases from V and 8 bases from J; junction bases left unmatched: 8. The CDR3 DNA reads as TGCGCCAGTCAAAGCCGGGACAGGGATTCACCCCTCCACTTT. Translated: CASQSRDRDSPLHF.

The gene calls are TRBV28 and TRBJ2-7; D perhaps matches TRBD2 (5 bases). Trimming took 7 bases from V and 3 from J, leaving 25 bases between them. Looked up from germline, CDR1 is MDHEN and CDR2 is SYDVKM. The CDR3 contains 17 residues. The CDR3 here is CASIPRGGRPNLYEQYF. The CDR3 DNA reads as TGTGCCAGCATCCCTCGAGGAGGCAGGCCCAACCTCTACGAGCAGTACTTC.

This sequence joins TRBV10-3 and TRBJ1-2; D is ambiguous. Germline CDR1 reads ENHRY; CDR2 reads SYGVKD. V gave up 2 bases and J gave up 2 bases, with 9 bases separating them. CDR3 length equals 14 residues. For the CDR3, the DNA is TGTGCCATCAGTGAGACAAACTACAACTATGGCTACACCTTC. This sequence encodes CAISETNYNYGYTF.

This chain connects TRBV19 to TRBJ1-2, with 10 bases lining up with TRBD1. This CDR3 has 15 residues. Per germline, CDR1 LNHDA and CDR2 SQIVND (reference sequence). With V trimmed by 5 bases and J by 5 bases, 8 bases remained unmatched. DNA of the CDR3: TGTGCCAGTAGTGCTCGACGGGACAGGGGTTATGGCTACACCTTC. This sequence encodes CASSARRDRGYGYTF.

The genes are TRBV5-1 and TRBJ2-7; D unclear. The CDR3 sequence is 13 residues long. V was pared by 1 base and J by 0 bases, with 5 bases between. CDR1 and CDR2 (germline): SGHRS, YFSETQ. The CDR3 sequence: CASSLRVSYEQYF. As DNA, the CDR3 is TGCGCCAGCAGCTTGCGGGTCTCCTACGAGCAGTACTTC.

The chain joins TRBV6-2 or TRBV6-3 to TRBJ2-3; TRBD2 matches at 10 bases. Germline CDR1 reads MNHEY; CDR2 reads SVGEGT. The length of the CDR3 is 16 residues. With V trimmed by 6 bases and J by 5 bases, 11 bases remained unmatched. The CDR3 region has the DNA TGTGCCAGCAGCCTAGTTCTAGCGGGAGCAAAAGATACGCAGTATTTT. Its translation: CASSLVLAGAKDTQYF.

V usage is TRBV5-1 and J usage is TRBJ2-1; 7 positions match TRBD1. The CDR3 totals 15 residues. Trimming removed 3 bases from V and 7 bases from J; junction bases left unmatched: 10. The V gene's germline CDR1 is SGHRS and CDR2 YFSETQ. The CDR3 sequence: CASSSGQSGRNEQFF. CDR3 bases: TGCGCCAGCAGCTCGGGACAGTCAGGTCGTAATGAGCAGTTCTTC.

The gene calls are TRBV7-6 and TRBJ2-2, with 9 bases lining up with TRBD2. V gave up 3 bases and J gave up 0 bases; unmatched junction bases: 11. Germline lookup yields CDR1 SGHVS and CDR2 FNYEAQ. The CDR3 totals 19 residues. CDR3: CASSLMGGRALPNTGELFF. The CDR3 nucleotides read TGTGCCAGCAGCTTGATGGGCGGGAGGGCACTTCCGAACACCGGGGAGCTGTTTTTT.

J is TRBJ1-4 and V is TRBV28; the match to TRBD1 covers 9 bases. The V gene end was trimmed by 6 bases and the J gene end by 8 bases; junction bases not matched to a gene: 7. This CDR3 is built from 14 residues. Germline CDR1 MDHEN, CDR2 SYDVKM. The CDR3 loop reads CASSTNRGREKLFF. The CDR3 nucleotides are TGTGCCAGCAGCACGAACAGGGGGCGGGAAAAACTGTTTTTT. Full variable domain (rest looked up from reference TRBV28 and TRBJ1-4): DVKVTQSSRYLVKRTGEKVFLECVQDMDHENMFWYRQDPGLGLRLIYFSYDVKMKEKGDIPEGYSVSREKKERFSLILESASTNQTSMYLCASSTNRGREKLFFGSGTQLSVL.

V gene TRBV4-3 combines with J gene TRBJ1-2; 8 nucleotides agree with TRBD1. Trimming took 1 base from V and 7 from J; bases not matched to a gene: 5. The germline V gene has CDR1 LGHNA and CDR2 YSLEER. The CDR3 has 14 residues. Written as DNA, the CDR3 is TGCGCCAGCAGCCAAGGACAGGGGAGAGGTGGCTACACCTTC. This sequence encodes CASSQGQGRGGYTF.

This chain links TRBV28 with TRBJ2-7; tentatively, D is TRBD2 (8 bases). The CDR3 contains 14 residues. The germline gives CDR1 MDHEN, CDR2 SYDVKM. V dropped 3 bases and J dropped 7 bases, with 16 bases sitting between them. CDR3 amino acids: CASSFSGGDREQYF. CDR3 sequence (DNA): TGTGCCAGCAGTTTCTCGGGGGGGGACAGAGAGCAGTACTTC.

This chain connects TRBV19 to TRBJ2-3, with a possible D match to TRBD2 (5 bases). The CDR3 extends over 15 amino acids. Germline assignment: CDR1 LNHDA and CDR2 SQIVND (reference sequence). V was cut by 6 bases and J by 0 bases, with 13 bases left in between. The CDR3 region has the DNA TGTGCCAGTAGCCCGGACTCCTATAGCACAGATACGCAGTATTTT. Its protein is CASSPDSYSTDTQYF.

CDR3 region: CASSLFYSKDTGELFF. The CDR3 region has the DNA TGTGCCAGCAGTTTATTTTACTCGAAAGACACCGGGGAGCTGTTTTTT. The V call is TRBV28, the J call TRBJ2-2; D is uncertain. The CDR3 totals 16 residues. Germline loops: CDR1 MDHEN, CDR2 SYDVKM. V was trimmed by 1 base and J by 3 bases, leaving 12 bases between them.

V usage is TRBV13 and J usage is TRBJ2-3, with 12 bases identical to TRBD2. CDR3 length: 17 residues. Germline trimming cut 5 bases from V and 0 bases from J; bases unmatched to any gene: 6. Germline V lookup: CDR1 PRHDT, CDR2 FYEKMQ (reference sequence). The CDR3 coding sequence is TGTGCCAGCAGCCCCTTACTAGCGGGAGGCAGCACAGATACGCAGTATTTT. Amino acids: CASSPLLAGGSTDTQYF.

The rearrangement links TRBV6-5 to TRBJ1-2; TRBD1 is a possible D gene (5 bases). V was trimmed by 4 bases and J by 6 bases, leaving 18 bases between them. The CDR3 covers 15 residues. Germline CDR1 is MNHEY and CDR2 is SVGAGI. CDR3 sequence: CASSSSTANGNGYTF. The CDR3 region has the DNA TGTGCCAGCAGTTCCTCGACAGCGAACGGAAATGGCTACACCTTC.

This chain uses TRBV18 with TRBJ1-4; D not resolved. The CDR3 length is 11 residues. CDR1 KGHSH and CDR2 LQKENI come from the germline V gene. V dropped 2 bases and J dropped 11 bases, with 6 bases sitting between them. DNA for the CDR3: TGTGCCAGCTCACCAGGGGAGAAACTGTTTTTT. Translated, it gives CASSPGEKLFF.

This chain links TRBV19 with TRBJ2-2, with TRBD1 matching 9 bases. CDR3 length: 19 residues. Germline CDR1 reads LNHDA; CDR2 reads SQIVND (reference sequence). The V and J ends lost 5 bases and 4 bases, in that order; junction bases with no gene match: 17. The CDR3 loop is CASSQFPAQGARGTGELFF. CDR3 DNA: TGTGCCAGTAGTCAATTCCCGGCACAGGGGGCGCGGGGCACCGGGGAGCTGTTTTTT.

This clone was seen once. The J gene is TRBJ1-5, the V gene TRBV28; TRBD1 matches at 9 bases. Germline V lookup: CDR1 MDHEN, CDR2 SYDVKM. CDR3 length equals 16 residues. Germline trimming cut 4 bases from V and 5 bases from J; bases unmatched to any gene: 9. CDR3 in DNA: TGTGCCAGCAGTTCTCCCGGACAGGGGAAGGATCAGCCCCAGCATTTT. This translates into CASSSPGQGKDQPQHF.